This TCR beta chain appears in the sequencing data of a study of post-analysis software for immune sequencing data. Prepared TCR beta cDNA libraries contained unique molecular identifiers. TCRdb redid the calling of the PCR reads with MiXCR, one entry per CDR3 protein. This sample has 700,000 to 900,000 distinct CDR3 sequences, with around 46% found just once. Findings and caveats of the study: Five or six TRBV segments were more frequent in patients than controls; TRBV5-6, TRBV5-1 and TRBV20-1 belonged to this group.

Germline V gives CDR1 MNHEY, CDR2 SVGAGI. This CDR3 is 12 amino acids long. V was trimmed by 2 bases and J by 6 bases, leaving 8 bases between them. This clonotype has only a few counts. Its antigen is still unknown. The source is a girl between 5 and 17 years old with multiple sclerosis. Specimen: blood. This chain connects TRBV6-5 to TRBJ2-7; D not resolved. CDR3 nucleotide sequence: TGTGCCAGCAGTTACATATTGGGCGAGCAGTACTTC. This codes for CASSYILGEQYF.